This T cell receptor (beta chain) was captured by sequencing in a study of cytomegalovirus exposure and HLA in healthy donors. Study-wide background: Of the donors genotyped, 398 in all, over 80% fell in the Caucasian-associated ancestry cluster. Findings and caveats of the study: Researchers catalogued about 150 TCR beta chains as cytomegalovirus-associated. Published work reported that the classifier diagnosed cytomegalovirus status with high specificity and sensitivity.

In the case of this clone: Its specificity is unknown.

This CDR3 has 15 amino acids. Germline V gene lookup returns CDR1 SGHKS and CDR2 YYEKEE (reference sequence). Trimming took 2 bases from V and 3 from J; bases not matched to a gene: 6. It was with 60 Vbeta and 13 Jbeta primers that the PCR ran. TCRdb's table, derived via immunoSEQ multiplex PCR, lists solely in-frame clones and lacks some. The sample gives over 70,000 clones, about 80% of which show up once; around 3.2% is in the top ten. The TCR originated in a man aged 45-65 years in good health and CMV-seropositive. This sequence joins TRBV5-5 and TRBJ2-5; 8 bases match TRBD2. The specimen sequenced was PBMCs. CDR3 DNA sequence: TGTGCCAGCAGCTTCGCAGCGGGAGCAAAAGAGACCCAGTACTTC. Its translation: CASSFAAGAKETQYF. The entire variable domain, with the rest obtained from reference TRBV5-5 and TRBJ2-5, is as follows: DAGVTQSPTHLIKTRGQQVTLRCSPISGHKSVSWYQQVLGQGPQFIFQYYEKEERGRGNFPDRFSARQFPNYSSELNVNALLLGDSALYLCASSFAAGAKETQYFGPGTRLLVL.